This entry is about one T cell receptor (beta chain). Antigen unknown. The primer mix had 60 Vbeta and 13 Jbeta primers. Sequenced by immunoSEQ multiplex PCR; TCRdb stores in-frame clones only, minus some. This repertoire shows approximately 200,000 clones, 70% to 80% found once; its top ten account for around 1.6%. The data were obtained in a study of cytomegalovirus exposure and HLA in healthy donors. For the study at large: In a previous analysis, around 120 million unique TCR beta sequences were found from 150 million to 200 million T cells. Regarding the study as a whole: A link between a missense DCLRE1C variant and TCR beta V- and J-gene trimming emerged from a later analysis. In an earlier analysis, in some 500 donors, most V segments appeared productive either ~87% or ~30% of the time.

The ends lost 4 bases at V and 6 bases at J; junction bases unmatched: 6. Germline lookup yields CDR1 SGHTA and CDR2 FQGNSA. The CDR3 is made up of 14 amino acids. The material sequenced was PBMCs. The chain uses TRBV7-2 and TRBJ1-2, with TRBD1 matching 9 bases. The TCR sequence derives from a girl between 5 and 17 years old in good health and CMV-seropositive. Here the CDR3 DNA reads TGTGCCAGCAGCTCCACCGGGACAGGGAATGGCTACACCTTC. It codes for CASSSTGTGNGYTF.